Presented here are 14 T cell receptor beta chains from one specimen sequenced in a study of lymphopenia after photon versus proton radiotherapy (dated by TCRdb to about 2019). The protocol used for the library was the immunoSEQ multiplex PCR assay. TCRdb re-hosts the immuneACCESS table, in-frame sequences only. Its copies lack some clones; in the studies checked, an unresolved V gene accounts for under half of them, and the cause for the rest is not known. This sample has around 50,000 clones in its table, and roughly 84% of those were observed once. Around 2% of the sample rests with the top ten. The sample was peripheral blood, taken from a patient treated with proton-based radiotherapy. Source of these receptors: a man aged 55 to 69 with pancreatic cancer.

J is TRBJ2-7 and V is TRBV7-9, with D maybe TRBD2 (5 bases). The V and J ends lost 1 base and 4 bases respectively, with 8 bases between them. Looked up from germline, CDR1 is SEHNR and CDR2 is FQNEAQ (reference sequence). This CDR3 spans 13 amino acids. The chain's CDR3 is CASSLVGGYEQYF. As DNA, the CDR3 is TGTGCCAGCAGCTTAGTAGGCGGGTACGAGCAGTACTTC.

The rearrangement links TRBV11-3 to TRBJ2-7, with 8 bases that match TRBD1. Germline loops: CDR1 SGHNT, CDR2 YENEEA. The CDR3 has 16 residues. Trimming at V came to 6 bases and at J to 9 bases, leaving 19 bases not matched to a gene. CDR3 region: CASSSHGTGRLWVQYF. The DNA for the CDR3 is TGTGCCAGCAGTTCCCACGGGACAGGCCGACTTTGGGTGCAGTACTTC.

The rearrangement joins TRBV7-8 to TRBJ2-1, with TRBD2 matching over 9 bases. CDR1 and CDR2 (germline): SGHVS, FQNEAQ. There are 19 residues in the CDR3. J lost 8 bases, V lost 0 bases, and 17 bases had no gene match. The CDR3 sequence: CASSLALSGRVSRFDEQFF. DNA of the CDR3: TGTGCCAGCAGCTTAGCGCTTAGCGGGAGAGTGTCTAGGTTCGATGAGCAGTTCTTC.

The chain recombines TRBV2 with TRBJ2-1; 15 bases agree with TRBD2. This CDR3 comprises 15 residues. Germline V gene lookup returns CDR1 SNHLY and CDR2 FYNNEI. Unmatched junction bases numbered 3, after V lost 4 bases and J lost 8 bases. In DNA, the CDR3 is TGTGCCAGCAGTGGGACTAGCGGGAGGGAAGATGAGCAGTTCTTC. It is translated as CASSGTSGREDEQFF.

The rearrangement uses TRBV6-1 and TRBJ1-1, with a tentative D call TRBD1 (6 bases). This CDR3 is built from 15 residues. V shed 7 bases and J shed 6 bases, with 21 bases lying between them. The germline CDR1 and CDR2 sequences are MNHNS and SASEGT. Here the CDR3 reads CASTLDQTGSPEAFF. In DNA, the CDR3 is TGTGCCAGCACCTTGGACCAAACAGGGAGCCCTGAAGCTTTCTTT.

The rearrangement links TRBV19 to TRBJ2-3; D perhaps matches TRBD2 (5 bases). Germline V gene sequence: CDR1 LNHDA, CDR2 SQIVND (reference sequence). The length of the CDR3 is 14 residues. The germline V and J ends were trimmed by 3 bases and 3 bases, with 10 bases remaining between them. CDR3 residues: CASSIPGKTDTQYF. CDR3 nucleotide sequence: TGTGCCAGTAGTATCCCCGGGAAAACAGATACGCAGTATTTT.

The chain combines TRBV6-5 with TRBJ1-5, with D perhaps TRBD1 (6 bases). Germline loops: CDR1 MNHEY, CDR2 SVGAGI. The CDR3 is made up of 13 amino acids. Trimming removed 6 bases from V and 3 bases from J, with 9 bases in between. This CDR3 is CASRGGINQPQHF. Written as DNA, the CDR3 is TGTGCCAGCAGAGGGGGGATCAATCAGCCCCAGCATTTT.

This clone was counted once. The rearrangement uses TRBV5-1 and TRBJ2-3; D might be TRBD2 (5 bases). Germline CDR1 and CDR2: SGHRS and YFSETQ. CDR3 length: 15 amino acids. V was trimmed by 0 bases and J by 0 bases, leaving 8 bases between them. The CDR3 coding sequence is TGCGCCAGCAGCTTGGAGGGAGTTAGCACAGATACGCAGTATTTT. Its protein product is CASSLEGVSTDTQYF.

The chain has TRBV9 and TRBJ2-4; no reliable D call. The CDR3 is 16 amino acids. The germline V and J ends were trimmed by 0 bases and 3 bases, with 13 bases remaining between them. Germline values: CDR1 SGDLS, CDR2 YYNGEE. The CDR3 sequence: CASSVESQGVKNIQYF. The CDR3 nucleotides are TGTGCCAGCAGCGTAGAGTCCCAAGGAGTCAAAAACATTCAGTACTTC.

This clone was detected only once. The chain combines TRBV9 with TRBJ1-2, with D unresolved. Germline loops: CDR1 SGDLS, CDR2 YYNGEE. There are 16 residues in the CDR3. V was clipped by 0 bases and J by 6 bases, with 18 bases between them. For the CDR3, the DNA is TGTGCCAGCAGCGTAGAAAGCCGGGGATCCACACATGGCTACACCTTC. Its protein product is CASSVESRGSTHGYTF. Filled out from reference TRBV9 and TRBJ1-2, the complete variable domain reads DSGVTQTPKHLITATGQRVTLRCSPRSGDLSVYWYQQSLDQGLQFLIQYYNGEERAKGNILERFSAQQFPDLHSELNLSSLELGDSALYFCASSVESRGSTHGYTFGSGTRLTVV.

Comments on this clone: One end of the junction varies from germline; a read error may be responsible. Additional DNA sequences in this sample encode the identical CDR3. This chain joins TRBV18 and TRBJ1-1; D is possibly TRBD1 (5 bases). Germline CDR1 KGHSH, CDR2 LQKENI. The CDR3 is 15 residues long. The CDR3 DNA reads TGTGCCAGCTCACCGGCGAGGGGTACGAACACTGAAGCTTTTTTT. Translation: CASSPARGTNTEAFF.

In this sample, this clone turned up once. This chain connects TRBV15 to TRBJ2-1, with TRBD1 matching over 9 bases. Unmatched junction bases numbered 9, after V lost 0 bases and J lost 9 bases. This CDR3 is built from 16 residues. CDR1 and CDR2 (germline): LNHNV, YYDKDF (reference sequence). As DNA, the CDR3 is TGTGCCACCAGCAGAGATTTGGACAGGGGTTTGGGTGAGCAGTTCTTC. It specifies CATSRDLDRGLGEQFF.

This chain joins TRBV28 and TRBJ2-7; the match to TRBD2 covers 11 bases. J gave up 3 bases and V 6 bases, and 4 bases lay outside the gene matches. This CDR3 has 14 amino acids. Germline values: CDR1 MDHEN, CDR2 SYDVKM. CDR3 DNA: TGTGCCAGCAGACTAGCGGGAGTTAACTACGAGCAGTACTTC. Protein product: CASRLAGVNYEQYF.

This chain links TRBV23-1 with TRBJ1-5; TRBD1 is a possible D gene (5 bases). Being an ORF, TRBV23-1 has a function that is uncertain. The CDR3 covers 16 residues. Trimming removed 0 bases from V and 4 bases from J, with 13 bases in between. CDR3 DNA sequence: TGCGCCAGCAGTCAATCGCCCCAGGACAAAAATCAGCCCCAGCATTTT. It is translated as CASSQSPQDKNQPQHF.